Sequencing of this TCR beta chain was carried out in a study of blood T cell repertoires in COVID-19. About the study: The United States, Italy and Spain supplied acute and convalescent COVID-19 samples. The analysed material was cDNA or gDNA that came from T cells, B-cell-depleted T cells, or PBMCs.

Original processing notes: The assay estimated nucleated cells by amplifying reference gene primers. The table came from immunoSEQ multiplex PCR; TCRdb's copy has only in-frame clones and leaves some out. Clone size and the V and J calls come from that table; the DNA yielded D and trimming. The profile shows 35,000 to 50,000 clones, approximately 83% of them singletons. The TCR sequence derives from a human donor with acute or convalescent COVID-19. The donor label of this sample is uncertain. Sequencing used peripheral blood.

The CDR3 loop is CASSYPGGIYGYTF. CDR3 in DNA: TGTGCCAGCAGTTACCCGGGGGGGATCTATGGCTACACCTTC. This chain links TRBV6-5 with TRBJ1-2, with a tentative D call TRBD1 (5 bases). The CDR3 sequence is 14 residues long. The germline gives CDR1 MNHEY, CDR2 SVGAGI. Trimming stripped 2 bases from V and 4 bases from J, with 11 bases between.